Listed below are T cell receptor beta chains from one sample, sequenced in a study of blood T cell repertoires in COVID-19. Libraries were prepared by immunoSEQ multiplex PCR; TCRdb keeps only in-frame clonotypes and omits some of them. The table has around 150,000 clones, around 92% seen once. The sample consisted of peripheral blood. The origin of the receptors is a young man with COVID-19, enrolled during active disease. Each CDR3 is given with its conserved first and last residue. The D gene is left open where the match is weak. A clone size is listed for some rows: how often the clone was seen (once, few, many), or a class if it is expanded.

CASSPGTAFNEKLFF | TGTGCCAGCTCACCAGGGACAGCTTTCAATGAAAAACTGTTTTTT | TRBJ1-4 | NA | TRBD1 | TRBV18
CASRWTGRTDTQYF | TGTGCCAGCAGGTGGACAGGGAGGACAGATACGCAGTATTTT | TRBJ2-3 | NA | TRBD1 | TRBV6-6
CASSVQGWASTDTQYF | TGTGCCAGCAGCGTCCAGGGGTGGGCTAGCACAGATACGCAGTATTTT | TRBJ2-3 | once | NA | TRBV9
CASRGGTSGANEQFF | TGTGCCAGCAGGGGAGGGACTAGCGGGGCTAATGAGCAGTTCTTC | TRBJ2-1 | NA | TRBD2 | TRBV6-5
CAITSGTLNSPLHF | TGTGCCATCACCTCCGGGACACTTAATTCACCCCTCCACTTT | TRBJ1-6 | NA | NA | TRBV10-3
CASSYTTYNEQFF | TGTGCCAGCAGTTACACAACCTACAATGAGCAGTTCTTC | TRBJ2-1 | NA | NA | TRBV6-5
CAINSGRGNYGYTF | TGTGCCATCAATTCTGGCAGGGGAAACTATGGCTACACCTTC | TRBJ1-2 | NA | NA | TRBV10-3
CASSLVGLAGLNEQFF | TGTGCCAGCAGCTTAGTGGGACTAGCGGGTCTAAATGAGCAGTTCTTC | TRBJ2-1 | NA | TRBD2 | TRBV11-2
CASIRQGNTEAFF | TGTGCCAGCATTAGACAGGGGAACACTGAAGCTTTCTTT | TRBJ1-1 | NA | TRBD1 | TRBV12-3/TRBV12-4
CASSAWDRVAYEQYF | TGTGCCAGTAGCGCATGGGACAGGGTGGCCTACGAGCAGTACTTC | TRBJ2-7 | NA | TRBD1 | TRBV19
CASSYSGGAKEQFF | TGTGCCAGCAGTTATAGCGGGGGGGCGAAAGAGCAGTTCTTC | TRBJ2-1 | NA | TRBD2 | TRBV6-2/TRBV6-3
CASSLGQGAYNEQFF | TGTGCCAGCAGCTTAGGACAGGGGGCTTACAATGAGCAGTTCTTC | TRBJ2-1 | NA | TRBD1 | TRBV11-2
CASSYGVPPPRDRATEAFF | TGTGCCAGCAGTTACGGGGTTCCTCCCCCCCGGGACAGGGCCACTGAAGCTTTCTTT | TRBJ1-1 | NA | TRBD1 | TRBV6-2/TRBV6-3
CASSESGASDQPQHF | TGCGCCAGCAGTGAGTCGGGGGCCTCCGATCAGCCCCAGCATTTT | TRBJ1-5 | NA | NA | TRBV10-2
CASSQDGGITGELFF | TGCGCCAGCAGCCAAGACGGGGGGATCACCGGGGAGCTGTTTTTT | TRBJ2-2 | NA | TRBD2 | TRBV4-3
CASTGGFLAAQHF | TGTGCCAGTACGGGGGGTTTCCTTGCGGCCCAGCATTTT | TRBJ1-5 | few | NA | TRBV19
CASSLPGGRSDTQYF | TGTGCCAGTAGTCTCCCAGGGGGCAGGTCAGATACGCAGTATTTT | TRBJ2-3 | NA | TRBD1 | TRBV19
CATSNNRGASTDTQYF | TGTGCCACCAGTAACAACAGGGGAGCTAGCACAGATACGCAGTATTTT | TRBJ2-3 | NA | TRBD1 | TRBV24-1
CASGLGGLNTEAFF | TGTGCTAGTGGTTTGGGTGGCCTCAACACTGAAGCTTTCTTT | TRBJ1-1 | NA | NA | TRBV12-5
CASSINRGQGEPSLGYTF | TGTGCCAGTAGTATAAACCGTGGACAGGGAGAACCCAGCTTGGGCTACACCTTC | TRBJ1-2 | NA | TRBD1 | TRBV19
CSVRQGAEETQYF | TGCAGCGTTCGACAGGGGGCAGAAGAGACCCAGTACTTC | TRBJ2-5 | NA | TRBD1 | TRBV29-1
CASSPRYSTDTQYF | TGTGCCAGCAGCCCCCGGTACAGCACAGATACGCAGTATTTT | TRBJ2-3 | NA | NA | TRBV9
CASSPTGFSLSGANVLTF | TGTGCCAGCAGCCCGACAGGGTTCTCTCTCTCTGGGGCCAACGTCCTGACTTTC | TRBJ2-6 | few | TRBD1 | TRBV7-2
CASSQESGSRVEQFF | TGTGCCAGTAGTCAAGAAAGCGGGAGTAGGGTTGAGCAGTTCTTC | TRBJ2-1 | NA | TRBD2 | TRBV19
CASSQRSGTSTETQYF | TGTGCCAGCAGCCAAAGGTCCGGGACTAGCACCGAGACCCAGTACTTC | TRBJ2-5 | once | TRBD2 | TRBV4-2
CATSVPTGERGTDTQYF | TGTGCCACCAGTGTTCCGACAGGGGAGAGGGGCACAGATACGCAGTATTTT | TRBJ2-3 | NA | TRBD1 | TRBV24-1
CASSVAGGYTF | TGTGCCAGCAGCGTGGCGGGTGGCTACACCTTC | TRBJ1-2 | once | NA | TRBV13
CASSLFPSGGGHGEETQYF | TGTGCCAGCAGCTTATTCCCCTCAGGCGGGGGGCATGGGGAGGAGACCCAGTACTTC | TRBJ2-5 | NA | TRBD2 | TRBV11-2
CASSTGHSQQETQYF | TGTGCCAGCAGTACAGGGCATTCACAACAAGAGACCCAGTACTTC | TRBJ2-5 | NA | NA | TRBV2
CASIYRNTEAFF | TGTGCCAGCATTTACAGGAACACTGAAGCTTTCTTT | TRBJ1-1 | NA | NA | TRBV2
CASSPTIPSYNEQFF | TGTGCCAGCAGTCCGACTATCCCTTCCTACAATGAGCAGTTCTTC | TRBJ2-1 | few | NA | TRBV27
CAISGPRTARSTDTQYF | TGTGCCATCAGTGGCCCTCGGACAGCAAGAAGCACAGATACGCAGTATTTT | TRBJ2-3 | NA | NA | TRBV10-3
CASSPRPGGQETQYF | TGTGCCAGCAGCCCCAGACCGGGGGGGCAAGAGACCCAGTACTTC | TRBJ2-5 | NA | TRBD2 | TRBV3-1/TRBV3-2
CASKQGADSSYEQYF | TGTGCCAGCAAACAGGGGGCCGACAGCTCCTACGAGCAGTACTTC | TRBJ2-7 | NA | TRBD1 | TRBV6-5
CASRGQGAYEQYF | TGTGCCAGCCGGGGACAGGGGGCTTACGAGCAGTACTTC | TRBJ2-7 | NA | TRBD1 | TRBV28
CASSYQGNNEQFF | TGTGCCAGCAGTTACCAGGGCAACAATGAGCAGTTCTTC | TRBJ2-1 | NA | NA | TRBV6-2/TRBV6-3
CASSYLYMTGTDTQYF | TGTGCCAGCAGTTACCTTTATATGACAGGCACAGATACGCAGTATTTT | TRBJ2-3 | NA | NA | TRBV6-5
CASSGQGWGTEAFF | TGTGCCAGCAGTGGACAGGGATGGGGTACTGAAGCTTTCTTT | TRBJ1-1 | NA | TRBD1 | TRBV2
CASSQVGPSDYNEQFF | TGTGCCAGCAGCCAAGTGGGGCCCTCGGACTACAATGAGCAGTTCTTC | TRBJ2-1 | NA | NA | TRBV3-1/TRBV3-2
CASSLYPRPPSSYEQYF | TGTGCCAGCAGTTTATACCCCAGGCCCCCCAGCTCCTACGAGCAGTACTTC | TRBJ2-7 | NA | NA | TRBV27
CASRETSLPRETQYF | TGTGCCAGCAGAGAGACTAGCCTACCTCGAGAGACCCAGTACTTC | TRBJ2-5 | NA | TRBD2 | TRBV2
CASSEGLAGAFYEQYF | TGTGCCAGCAGTGAGGGACTAGCGGGGGCCTTCTACGAGCAGTACTTC | TRBJ2-7 | NA | TRBD2 | TRBV6-1
CAWSMAPGYGYTF | TGTGCCTGGAGCATGGCGCCCGGGTATGGCTACACCTTC | TRBJ1-2 | NA | NA | TRBV30